This T cell receptor beta chain was sequenced during a study of blood T cell repertoires in COVID-19. Across the study: The samples span acute and convalescent COVID-19 from the United States, Italy and Spain. The cDNA or gDNA used as material had been derived from T cells, B-cell-depleted T cells, or PBMCs.

The authors' processing: Using reference gene primer amplification, nucleated cell counts were estimated. Using immunoSEQ multiplex PCR, the repertoire was profiled, and TCRdb retains in-frame clones only, with some absent. The V and J calls and clone size were taken over from that table, and D and trimming were inferred from the DNA. This table has approximately 69,000 clones, about 73% appearing once. V lost 4 bases, J lost 2 bases, and 10 bases lay in between. The CDR3 is made up of 13 amino acids. CDR1 and CDR2 (germline): SGHNT, YYREEE (reference sequence). The clonotype originates from a man aged 55 to 69 with acute or convalescent COVID-19. The chain couples TRBV5-4 to TRBJ2-7; the D gene is possibly TRBD1 (5 bases). The material sequenced was peripheral blood. CDR3 nucleotide sequence: TGTGCCAGCAGCAAGACAGATGCCTACGAGCAGTACTTC. Its translation: CASSKTDAYEQYF.